The rows below give T cell receptor beta chains drawn from one sample of a study of T-cell memory formation after mild COVID-19. One entry per CDR3 protein results from TCRdb running MiXCR on the 5' RACE reads. This table has hundreds of thousands of distinct CDR3 sequences, approximately 21% appearing once. The sample comprised PBMCs or a T cell subset sorted from them (not recorded which). These receptors were obtained from an adult woman who had mild COVID-19 (a few samples of this study predate the infection). Cell type and time point are not known. CDR3s include the opening cysteine and the closing phenylalanine or tryptophan.

CASSQVGTRRGGADTQYF | TRBV4-1
CASSEARTVIYEQYF | TRBV6-1
CASSFQGAQEKLFF | TRBV5-1
CASTTSSGGNYNEQFF | TRBV12-3/TRBV12-4
CASSQEQGGGSYNEQFF | TRBV4-2
CSTQPDAFYNEQFF | TRBV29-1
CASSLDGSRWNEQFF | TRBV7-9
CASSHRSAGLYEQYF | TRBV14
CASSLGVGEQFF | TRBV7-2
CSAREALENIQYF | TRBV20-1
CASSLVSGMNTEAFF | TRBV7-9
CASSLAGTTYNSPLHF | TRBV5-1